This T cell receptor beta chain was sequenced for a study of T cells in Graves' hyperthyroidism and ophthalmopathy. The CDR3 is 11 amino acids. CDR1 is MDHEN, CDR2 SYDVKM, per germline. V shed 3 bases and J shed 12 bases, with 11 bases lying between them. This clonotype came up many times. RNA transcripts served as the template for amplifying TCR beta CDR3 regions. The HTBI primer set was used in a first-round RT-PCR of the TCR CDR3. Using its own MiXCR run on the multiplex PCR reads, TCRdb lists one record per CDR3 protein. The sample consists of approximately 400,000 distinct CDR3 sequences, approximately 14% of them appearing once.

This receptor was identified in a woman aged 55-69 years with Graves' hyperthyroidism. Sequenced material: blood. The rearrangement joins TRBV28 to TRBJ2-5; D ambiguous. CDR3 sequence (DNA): TGTGCCAGCAGTTTCCCCCCCGCCGAGTACTTC. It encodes CASSFPPAEYF.